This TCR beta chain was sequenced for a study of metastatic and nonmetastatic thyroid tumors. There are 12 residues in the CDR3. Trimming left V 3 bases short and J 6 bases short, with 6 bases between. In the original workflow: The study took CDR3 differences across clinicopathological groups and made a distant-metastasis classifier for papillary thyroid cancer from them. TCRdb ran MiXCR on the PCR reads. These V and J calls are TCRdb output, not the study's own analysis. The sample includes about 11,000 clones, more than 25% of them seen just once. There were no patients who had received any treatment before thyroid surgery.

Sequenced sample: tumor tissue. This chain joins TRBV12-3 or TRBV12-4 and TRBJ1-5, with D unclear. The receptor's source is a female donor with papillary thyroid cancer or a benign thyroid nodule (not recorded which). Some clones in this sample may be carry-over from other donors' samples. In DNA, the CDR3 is TGTGCCAGCAGTTTGATTGGTCAGCCCCAGCATTTT. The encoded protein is CASSLIGQPQHF.